Listed below are T cell receptor beta chains from one sample, sequenced in a study of blood T cell repertoires in COVID-19. Method: immunoSEQ multiplex PCR; TCRdb's copy keeps in-frame clones and lacks some. The data contain hundreds of thousands of clones, about four fifths of them singletons. Specimen: peripheral blood. The receptors come from a woman over 75 with acute or convalescent COVID-19. The CDR3 runs from the conserved cysteine through the conserved F or W. The order of the fields is V gene, clone size, D gene, J gene, CDR3 protein, CDR3 DNA. The D gene is left open where the match is weak. Size is stated for part of the rows, as once, few or many counts, or as a class when the clone is expanded.

>TRBV25-1|NA|NA|TRBJ1-2
CASSELTEPSLFGYTF
TGTGCCAGCAGTGAATTGACAGAACCTTCTCTCTTTGGCTACACCTTC
>TRBV7-2|once|NA|TRBJ2-5
CASSPVYDTGKTQYF
TGTGCCAGCAGCCCCGTGTACGACACAGGAAAGACCCAGTACTTC
>TRBV21-1|NA|NA|TRBJ2-7
CASSTGLAHSYEQYF
TGTGCCAGCAGCACCGGACTAGCGCACTCCTACGAGCAGTACTTC
>TRBV28|NA|NA|TRBJ1-1
CASSLRPPQGREAFF
TGTGCCAGCAGTTTACGCCCTCCACAGGGTCGGGAAGCTTTCTTT
>TRBV11-1|NA|NA|TRBJ1-1
CASSPRGRGAFF
TGTGCCAGCAGCCCCAGGGGACGTGGAGCTTTCTTT
>TRBV5-6|few|NA|TRBJ2-5
CASTSTLGPGDQETQYF
TGTGCCAGCACCTCAACCCTCGGTCCCGGGGACCAAGAGACCCAGTACTTC
>TRBV7-9|NA|NA|TRBJ1-1
CASSLRTENTEAFF
TGTGCCAGCAGCTTAAGGACAGAGAACACTGAAGCTTTCTTT
>TRBV5-4|NA|NA|TRBJ1-2
CASSEARGSIGGYTF
TGTGCCAGCAGCGAGGCCAGGGGTTCTATTGGCGGCTACACCTTC
>TRBV30|NA|NA|TRBJ2-5
CAWAKGSSQFGETQYF
TGTGCCTGGGCCAAGGGGTCGTCTCAATTTGGAGAGACCCAGTACTTC
>TRBV11-2|NA|TRBD2|TRBJ2-1
CASSYPGLAGSEQFF
TGTGCCAGCAGCTACCCGGGACTAGCGGGATCTGAGCAGTTCTTC
>TRBV19|NA|TRBD1|TRBJ1-4
CASSAQGATNEKLFF
TGTGCCAGTAGTGCTCAGGGGGCTACTAATGAAAAACTGTTTTTT
>TRBV18|once|TRBD1|TRBJ2-5
CASSPLPWTGRTQETQYF
TGTGCCAGCTCACCCTTACCTTGGACAGGGCGGACCCAAGAGACCCAGTACTTC
>TRBV5-6|NA|TRBD1|TRBJ2-2
CASRQQGADTGELFF
TGTGCCAGCAGACAACAGGGGGCGGACACCGGGGAGCTGTTTTTT
>TRBV7-8|NA|TRBD2|TRBJ2-1
CASSLVAGGYNEQFF
TGTGCCAGCAGCTTAGTAGCGGGAGGCTACAATGAGCAGTTCTTC
>TRBV2|NA|TRBD1|TRBJ1-6
CASRDRGFSPLHF
TGTGCCAGCAGGGACAGGGGGTTTTCACCCCTCCACTTT
>TRBV5-4|NA|NA|TRBJ2-5
CASSGISGASGTQYF
TGTGCCAGCAGCGGGATCTCGGGAGCCTCGGGGACCCAGTACTTC
>TRBV7-2|NA|NA|TRBJ1-3
CASSLDPGPSGNTIYF
TGTGCCAGCAGCTTAGACCCAGGGCCCTCTGGAAACACCATATATTTT
>TRBV2|NA|NA|TRBJ2-5
CASRGIPQETQYF
TGTGCCTCCCGAGGGATCCCCCAAGAGACCCAGTACTTC
>TRBV4-3|NA|NA|TRBJ1-3
CASSQEGSSGNTIYF
TGCGCCAGCAGCCAAGAGGGGAGTTCTGGAAACACCATATATTTT
>TRBV6-6|NA|TRBD2|TRBJ2-1
CASSSGVAGGHEQFF
TGTGCCAGCAGTTCTGGGGTAGCGGGAGGGCATGAGCAGTTCTTC
>TRBV3-1/TRBV3-2|once|NA|TRBJ2-5
CASTDTLGTQYF
TGTGCCAGCACCGACACTTTGGGGACCCAGTACTTC
>TRBV29-1|NA|NA|TRBJ2-1
CSVGGGSGYNEQFF
TGCAGCGTTGGGGGCGGTAGCGGATACAATGAGCAGTTCTTC
>TRBV30|NA|TRBD2|TRBJ2-1
CAWSLASGVAASYNEQFF
TGTGCCTGGAGTTTGGCTAGCGGGGTCGCTGCCTCCTACAATGAGCAGTTCTTC
>TRBV3-1/TRBV3-2|NA|TRBD1|TRBJ1-1
CASSYRDRGNTEAFF
TGTGCCAGCAGCTACCGGGACAGGGGTAACACTGAAGCTTTCTTT
>TRBV5-1|once|TRBD1|TRBJ2-3
CASSLQGSGTDTQYF
TGCGCCAGCAGTTTACAGGGGAGCGGCACAGATACGCAGTATTTT
>TRBV12-5|NA|NA|TRBJ1-6
CASGSGQITNSPLHF
TGTGCTAGTGGTTCCGGACAGATCACTAATTCACCCCTCCACTTT
>TRBV11-2|NA|TRBD2|TRBJ2-1
CASSLRTSGSGEQFF
TGTGCCAGCAGCTTAAGGACTAGCGGGAGTGGTGAGCAGTTCTTC
>TRBV30|NA|TRBD1|TRBJ1-4
CAWTRGLVEKLFF
TGTGCCTGGACGAGGGGGCTCGTTGAAAAACTGTTTTTT
>TRBV18|NA|TRBD2|TRBJ2-7
CASSPPAGGTYEQYF
TGTGCCAGCTCACCACCGGCGGGGGGTACCTACGAGCAGTACTTC
>TRBV19|NA|NA|TRBJ1-2
CASSSLTPYYGYTF
TGTGCCAGTAGTTCGCTGACACCGTACTATGGCTACACCTTC
>TRBV25-1|NA|TRBD1|TRBJ2-3
CASSPGGNIDTQYF
TGTGCCAGCAGTCCAGGGGGCAACATAGATACGCAGTATTTT
>TRBV13|NA|NA|TRBJ1-2
CASSSDYGYTF
TGTGCCAGCAGCTCGGACTACGGCTACACCTTC
>TRBV5-1|NA|NA|TRBJ2-3
CASSFPRDGDTQYF
TGCGCCAGCAGCTTCCCGCGGGACGGAGATACGCAGTATTTT
>TRBV19|NA|NA|TRBJ1-5
CASSTVSGSNQPQHF
TGTGCCAGTAGTACCGTCAGCGGCAGCAATCAGCCCCAGCATTTT
>TRBV5-1|few|TRBD1|TRBJ1-1
CASSPDRGDSVTEAFF
TGCGCCAGCAGTCCTGACAGGGGCGATTCGGTCACTGAAGCTTTCTTT
>TRBV27|NA|TRBD2|TRBJ2-2
CASSLLLLAGGPGELFF
TGTGCCAGCAGTTTATTGCTATTAGCGGGAGGGCCCGGGGAGCTGTTTTTT
>TRBV25-1|NA|TRBD1|TRBJ1-6
CASRETGVRSPLHF
TGTGCCAGCAGAGAGACAGGGGTCCGGTCACCCCTCCACTTT
>TRBV19|NA|NA|TRBJ2-3
CASSASPGTLNTQYF
TGTGCCAGTAGTGCCAGCCCCGGGACACTTAATACGCAGTATTTT
>TRBV19|NA|NA|TRBJ1-4
CASRLGAPKEKLFF
TGTGCCAGTAGATTAGGAGCCCCCAAGGAAAAACTGTTTTTT
>TRBV2|once|TRBD1|TRBJ1-5
CASSATGAQPQHF
TGTGCCAGCAGTGCGACAGGGGCCCAGCCCCAGCATTTT
>TRBV18|once|TRBD2|TRBJ2-3
CASSPSGGPGISDTQYF
TGTGCCAGCTCACCATCGGGGGGGCCCGGAATTTCAGATACGCAGTATTTT
>TRBV7-2|few|NA|TRBJ1-4
CASSLTSGPPNEKLFF
TGTGCCAGCAGCTTAACGTCAGGGCCCCCTAATGAAAAACTGTTTTTT
>TRBV7-8|NA|NA|TRBJ2-7
CASSFSGYEQYF
TGTGCCAGCAGCTTCTCGGGGTACGAGCAGTACTTC
>TRBV28|NA|TRBD2|TRBJ2-4
CASGLAGASKNIQYF
TGTGCCAGCGGTTTAGCGGGAGCGTCCAAAAACATTCAGTACTTC
>TRBV6-1|NA|NA|TRBJ2-6
CASAESGANVLTF
TGTGCCAGCGCGGAATCTGGGGCCAACGTCCTGACTTTC
>TRBV29-1|NA|NA|TRBJ2-1
CSVGRVPYNEQFF
TGCAGCGTTGGGAGAGTCCCCTACAATGAGCAGTTCTTC
>TRBV7-3|NA|TRBD2|TRBJ2-2
CASSSGGTNTGELFF
TGTGCCAGCAGCTCCGGGGGGACGAACACCGGGGAGCTGTTTTTT
>TRBV4-3|NA|NA|TRBJ2-2
CASSQDWGLGAGTGELFF
TGCGCCAGCAGCCAAGATTGGGGTTTAGGGGCGGGGACCGGGGAGCTGTTTTTT
>TRBV27|NA|TRBD1|TRBJ1-1
CASSPQQGETEAFF
TGTGCCAGCAGTCCCCAGCAGGGGGAGACTGAAGCTTTCTTT
>TRBV7-9|NA|TRBD1|TRBJ2-2
CASRPATGGPYTGELFF
TGTGCCAGCAGGCCGGCGACAGGGGGCCCCTACACCGGGGAGCTGTTTTTT
>TRBV4-1|NA|TRBD1|TRBJ1-6
CASSQVTGGSSPLHF
TGCGCCAGCAGCCAAGTGACAGGGGGCTCTTCACCCCTCCACTTT
>TRBV6-1|NA|TRBD2|TRBJ2-4
CASSDPTSGRYIQYF
TGTGCCAGCAGTGATCCCACTAGCGGGAGATACATTCAGTACTTC